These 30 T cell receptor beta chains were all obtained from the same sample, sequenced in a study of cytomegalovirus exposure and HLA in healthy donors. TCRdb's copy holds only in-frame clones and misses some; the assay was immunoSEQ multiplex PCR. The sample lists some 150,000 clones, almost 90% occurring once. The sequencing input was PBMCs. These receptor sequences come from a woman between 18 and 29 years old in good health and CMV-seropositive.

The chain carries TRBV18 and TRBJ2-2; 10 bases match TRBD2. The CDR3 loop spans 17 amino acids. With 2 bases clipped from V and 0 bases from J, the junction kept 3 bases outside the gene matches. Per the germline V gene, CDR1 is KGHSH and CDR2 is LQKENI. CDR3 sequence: CASSPSLAGANTGELFF. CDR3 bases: TGTGCCAGCTCACCAAGTCTAGCGGGGGCGAACACCGGGGAGCTGTTTTTT.

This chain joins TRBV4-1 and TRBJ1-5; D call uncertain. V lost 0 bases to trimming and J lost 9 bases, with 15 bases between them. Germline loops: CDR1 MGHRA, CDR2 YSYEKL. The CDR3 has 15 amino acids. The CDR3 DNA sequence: TGCGCCAGCAGCCAAGATCGGGAAGGCGTGCGGCCCCAGCATTTT. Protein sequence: CASSQDREGVRPQHF.

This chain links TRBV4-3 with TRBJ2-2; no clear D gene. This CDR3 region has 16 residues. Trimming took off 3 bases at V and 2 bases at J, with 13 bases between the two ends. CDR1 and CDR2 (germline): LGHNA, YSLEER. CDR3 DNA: TGCGCCAGCAGCCACTCCATCTCAAGCAACACCGGGGAGCTGTTTTTT. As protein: CASSHSISSNTGELFF.

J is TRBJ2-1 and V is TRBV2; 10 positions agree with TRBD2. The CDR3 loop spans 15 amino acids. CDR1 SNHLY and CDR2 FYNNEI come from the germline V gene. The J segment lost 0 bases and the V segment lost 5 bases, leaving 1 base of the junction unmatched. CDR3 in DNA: TGTGCCAGCAGTCGACTAGCGGGCTCCTACAATGAGCAGTTCTTC. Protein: CASSRLAGSYNEQFF.

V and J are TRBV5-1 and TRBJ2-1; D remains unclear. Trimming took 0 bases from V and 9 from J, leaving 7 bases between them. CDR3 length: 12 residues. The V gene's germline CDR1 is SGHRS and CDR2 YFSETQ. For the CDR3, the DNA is TGCGCCAGCAGCTTGGACCTAAGTGAGCAGTTCTTC. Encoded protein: CASSLDLSEQFF.

Written as DNA, the CDR3 is TGTGCCAGCAGCGTGAGACTAGCCGACAATGAGCAGTTCTTC. Its protein product is CASSVRLADNEQFF. This chain joins TRBV4-2 and TRBJ2-1; 7 nucleotides match TRBD2. The CDR3 length is 14 residues. CDR1 and CDR2 from the germline V gene are LGHNA and YNFKEQ. V gave up 5 bases and J gave up 5 bases; unmatched junction bases: 6.

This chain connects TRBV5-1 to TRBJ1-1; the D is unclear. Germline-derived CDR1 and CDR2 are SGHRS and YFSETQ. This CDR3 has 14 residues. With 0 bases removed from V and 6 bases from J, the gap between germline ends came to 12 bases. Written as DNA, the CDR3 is TGCGCCAGCAGCTTGGGTTCTGGGCGCGCTGAAGCTTTCTTT. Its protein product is CASSLGSGRAEAFF.

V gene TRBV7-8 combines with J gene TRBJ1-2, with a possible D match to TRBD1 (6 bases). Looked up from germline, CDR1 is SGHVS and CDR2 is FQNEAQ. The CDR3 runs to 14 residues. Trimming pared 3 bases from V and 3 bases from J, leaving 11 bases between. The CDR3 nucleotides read TGTGCCAGCAGCTTGAACAGGGCGCACTATGGCTACACCTTC. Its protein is CASSLNRAHYGYTF.

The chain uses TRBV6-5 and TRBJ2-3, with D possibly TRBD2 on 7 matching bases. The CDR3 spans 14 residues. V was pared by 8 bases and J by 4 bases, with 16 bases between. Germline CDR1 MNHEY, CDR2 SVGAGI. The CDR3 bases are TGTGCCAGCTCTCCCGGGGGGCAGTCAGATACGCAGTATTTT. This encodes CASSPGGQSDTQYF.

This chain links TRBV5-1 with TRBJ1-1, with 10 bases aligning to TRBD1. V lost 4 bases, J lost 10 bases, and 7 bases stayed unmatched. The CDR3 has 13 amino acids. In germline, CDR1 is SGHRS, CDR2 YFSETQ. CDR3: CASSTGQGIGAFF. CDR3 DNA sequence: TGCGCCAGCAGCACGGGACAGGGGATCGGAGCTTTCTTT.

CDR3 nucleotides: TGTGCCAGCAGATCAGACACCGACACCGGGGAGCTGTTTTTT. This translates into CASRSDTDTGELFF. The chain employs TRBV7-9 and TRBJ2-2; no definite D call. Germline CDR1 and CDR2: SEHNR and FQNEAQ (reference sequence). Trimming shortened V by 6 bases and J by 3 bases, and 11 bases separated the two germline ends. The CDR3 extends over 14 amino acids.

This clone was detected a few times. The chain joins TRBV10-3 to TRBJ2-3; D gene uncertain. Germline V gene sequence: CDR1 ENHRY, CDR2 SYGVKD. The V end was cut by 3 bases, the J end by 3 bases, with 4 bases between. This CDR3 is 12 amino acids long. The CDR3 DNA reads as TGTGCCATCAGTGACAGTACAGATACGCAGTATTTT. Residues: CAISDSTDTQYF.

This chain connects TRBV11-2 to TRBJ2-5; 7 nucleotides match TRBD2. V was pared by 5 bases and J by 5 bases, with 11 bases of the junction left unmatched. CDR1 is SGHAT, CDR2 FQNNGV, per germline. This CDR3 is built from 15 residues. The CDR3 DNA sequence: TGTGCCAGCAGCCCCAGTATAGGGAGGGTGGAGACCCAGTACTTC. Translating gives CASSPSIGRVETQYF.

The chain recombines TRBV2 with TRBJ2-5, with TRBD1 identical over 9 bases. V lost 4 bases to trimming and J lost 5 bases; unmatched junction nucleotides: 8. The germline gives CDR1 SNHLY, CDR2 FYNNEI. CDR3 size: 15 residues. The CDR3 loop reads CASSAPGQGGETQYF. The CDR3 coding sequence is TGTGCCAGCAGTGCCCCGGGACAGGGAGGGGAGACCCAGTACTTC.

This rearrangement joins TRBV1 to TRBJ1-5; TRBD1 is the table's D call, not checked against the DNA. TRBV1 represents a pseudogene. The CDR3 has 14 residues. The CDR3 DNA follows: TGCACCAGCAGCCAGTCAGGTCCAAATCAGCCCCAGCATTTT. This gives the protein CTSSQSGPNQPQHF.

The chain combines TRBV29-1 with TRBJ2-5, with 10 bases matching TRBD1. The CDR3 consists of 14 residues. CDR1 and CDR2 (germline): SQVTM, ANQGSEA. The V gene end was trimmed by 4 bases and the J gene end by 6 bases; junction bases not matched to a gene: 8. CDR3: CSVGETGGAKTQYF. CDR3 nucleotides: TGCAGCGTTGGCGAGACAGGGGGCGCGAAGACCCAGTACTTC.

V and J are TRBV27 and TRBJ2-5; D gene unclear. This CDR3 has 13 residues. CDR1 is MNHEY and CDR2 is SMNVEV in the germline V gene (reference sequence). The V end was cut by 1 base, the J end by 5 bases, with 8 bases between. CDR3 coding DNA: TGTGCCAGCAGTTTATTTGCGAGGGAGACCCAGTACTTC. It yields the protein CASSLFARETQYF.

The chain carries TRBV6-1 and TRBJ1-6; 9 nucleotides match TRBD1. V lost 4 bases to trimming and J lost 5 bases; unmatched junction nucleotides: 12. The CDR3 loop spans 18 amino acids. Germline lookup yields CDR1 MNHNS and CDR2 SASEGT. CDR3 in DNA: TGTGCCAGCAGTGCTCCCCCGGGACAGGGCTTTGATAATTCACCCCTCCACTTT. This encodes CASSAPPGQGFDNSPLHF.

CDR3 in amino acids: CASIPRDYSSEQFF. As DNA, the CDR3 is TGTGCCAGCATCCCCCGGGACTATTCTAGTGAGCAGTTCTTC. This chain uses TRBV11-1 with TRBJ2-1, with 7 bases lining up with TRBD2. CDR1 is SGHAT, CDR2 FQDESV, per germline (reference sequence). The CDR3 has 14 amino acids. V lost 7 bases, J lost 9 bases, and 12 bases stayed unmatched. Variable domain in full (rest from reference TRBV11-1 and TRBJ2-1): EAEVAQSPRYKITEKSQAVAFWCDPISGHATLYWYRQILGQGPELLVQFQDESVVDDSQLPKDRFSAERLKGVDSTLKIQPAELGDSAMYLCASIPRDYSSEQFFGPGTRLTVL.

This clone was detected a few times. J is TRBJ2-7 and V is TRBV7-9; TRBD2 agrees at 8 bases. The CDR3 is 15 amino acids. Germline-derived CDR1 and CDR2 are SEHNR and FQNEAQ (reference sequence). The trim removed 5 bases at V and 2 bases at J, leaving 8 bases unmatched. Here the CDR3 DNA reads TGTGCCAGCAGCCACCCCACCGGGAGGGCCTACGAGCAGTACTTC. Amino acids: CASSHPTGRAYEQYF.

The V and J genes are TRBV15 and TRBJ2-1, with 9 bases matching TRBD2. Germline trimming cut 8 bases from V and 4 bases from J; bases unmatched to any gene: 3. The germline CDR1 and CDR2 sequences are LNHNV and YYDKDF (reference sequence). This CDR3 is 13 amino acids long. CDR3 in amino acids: CATAGGPYNEQFF. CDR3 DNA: TGTGCCACCGCGGGAGGGCCGTACAATGAGCAGTTCTTC.

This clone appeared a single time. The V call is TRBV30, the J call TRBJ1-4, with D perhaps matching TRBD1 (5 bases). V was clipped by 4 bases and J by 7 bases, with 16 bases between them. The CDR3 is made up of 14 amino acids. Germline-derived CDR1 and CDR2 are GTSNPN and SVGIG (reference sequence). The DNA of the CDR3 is TGTGCCTGGAACTGGGGCAGGGAGGGTGAAAAACTGTTTTTT. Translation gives CAWNWGREGEKLFF.

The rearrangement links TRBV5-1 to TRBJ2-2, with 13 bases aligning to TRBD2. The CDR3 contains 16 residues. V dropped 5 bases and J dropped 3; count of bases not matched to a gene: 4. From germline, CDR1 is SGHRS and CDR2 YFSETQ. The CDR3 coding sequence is TGCGCCAGCAGTTCGGGACTAGCGGGGTACACCGGGGAGCTGTTTTTT. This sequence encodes CASSSGLAGYTGELFF.

CDR3 protein: CASSSGTGNTIYF. The DNA of the CDR3 is TGTGCCAGCAGTTCCGGGACAGGGAACACCATATATTTT. The chain carries TRBV28 and TRBJ1-3; 9 bases line up with TRBD1. The CDR3 contains 13 residues. Germline V CDR1 and CDR2: MDHEN, SYDVKM. J gave up 7 bases and V 4 bases, and 2 bases lay outside the gene matches. Supplemented by reference TRBV28 and TRBJ1-3, the full variable domain reads DVKVTQSSRYLVKRTGEKVFLECVQDMDHENMFWYRQDPGLGLRLIYFSYDVKMKEKGDIPEGYSVSREKKERFSLILESASTNQTSMYLCASSSGTGNTIYFGEGSWLTVV.

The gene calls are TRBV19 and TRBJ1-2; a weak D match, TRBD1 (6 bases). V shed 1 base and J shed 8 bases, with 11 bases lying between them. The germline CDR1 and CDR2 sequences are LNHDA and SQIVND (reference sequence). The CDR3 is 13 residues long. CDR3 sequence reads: CASSIADRVGYTF. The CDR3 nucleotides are TGTGCCAGTAGTATAGCGGACAGAGTCGGCTACACCTTC.

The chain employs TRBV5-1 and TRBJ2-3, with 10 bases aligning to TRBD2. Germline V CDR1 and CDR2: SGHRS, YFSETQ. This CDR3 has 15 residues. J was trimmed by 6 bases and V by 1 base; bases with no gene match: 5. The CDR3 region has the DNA TGCGCCAGCAGCTTGACTAGCGGGGCGGGGGATACGCAGTATTTT. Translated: CASSLTSGAGDTQYF.

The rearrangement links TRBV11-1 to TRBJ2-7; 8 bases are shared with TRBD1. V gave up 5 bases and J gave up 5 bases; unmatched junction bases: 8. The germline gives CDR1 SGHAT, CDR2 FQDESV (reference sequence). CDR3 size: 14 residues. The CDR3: CASSRGQGRHEQYF. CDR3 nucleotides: TGTGCCAGCAGCCGCGGACAGGGACGACACGAGCAGTACTTC.

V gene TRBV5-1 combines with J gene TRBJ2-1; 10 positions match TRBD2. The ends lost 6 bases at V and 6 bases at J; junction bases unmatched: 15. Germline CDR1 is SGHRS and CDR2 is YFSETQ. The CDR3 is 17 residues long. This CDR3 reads CASTRGTSATPGNEQFF. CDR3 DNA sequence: TGCGCCAGCACTCGGGGGACTAGCGCGACACCTGGCAATGAGCAGTTCTTC.

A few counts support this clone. CDR3 region: CAISVLAGEDEQFF. DNA for the CDR3: TGTGCCATCAGTGTGCTAGCGGGAGAGGATGAGCAGTTCTTC. V and J are TRBV10-3 and TRBJ2-1, with TRBD2 matching 10 bases. V gave up 4 bases and J gave up 8 bases; unmatched junction bases: 5. The CDR3 loop spans 14 amino acids. Germline CDR1 is ENHRY and CDR2 is SYGVKD.

For the CDR3, the DNA is TGTGCCAGCAGTCCCCCGGAAGGCGGGGGTTCACCCCTCCACTTT. It yields the protein CASSPPEGGGSPLHF. The chain carries TRBV9 and TRBJ1-6; TRBD1 is a possible D gene (5 bases). V lost 5 bases and J 9 bases, leaving 18 bases between the germline ends. This CDR3 region has 15 residues. The germline V gene has CDR1 SGDLS and CDR2 YYNGEE.